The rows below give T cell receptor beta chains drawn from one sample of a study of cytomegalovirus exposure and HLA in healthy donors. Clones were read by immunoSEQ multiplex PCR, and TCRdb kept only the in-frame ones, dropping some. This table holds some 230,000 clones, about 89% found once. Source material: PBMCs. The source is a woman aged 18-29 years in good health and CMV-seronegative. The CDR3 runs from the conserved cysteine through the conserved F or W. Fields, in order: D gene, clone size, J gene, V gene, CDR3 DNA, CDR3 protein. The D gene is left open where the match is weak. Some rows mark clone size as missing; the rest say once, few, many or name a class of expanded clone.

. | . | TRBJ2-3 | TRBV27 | TGTGCCAGCAGTCAGCTCCCACAGACAGATACGCAGTATTTT | CASSQLPQTDTQYF
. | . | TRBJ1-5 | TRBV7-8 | TGTGCCAGCAGCCCGAGGGCGAGCAACGCCGATCAGCCCCAGCATTTT | CASSPRASNADQPQHF
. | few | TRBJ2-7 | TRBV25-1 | TGTGCCAGCACCAGAACAAGCGAGCAGTACTTC | CASTRTSEQYF
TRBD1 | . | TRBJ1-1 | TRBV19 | TGTGCCAGTAGTATGACAGGGACGAACACTGAAGCTTTCTTT | CASSMTGTNTEAFF
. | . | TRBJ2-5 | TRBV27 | TGTGCCAGCAGTTTAATGATGTTGGAGGCAGCCGGTGGGACCCAGTACTTC | CASSLMMLEAAGGTQYF
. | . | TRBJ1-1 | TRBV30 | TGTGCCATCGTATGGCGGGGGGAAGCTTTCTTT | CAIVWRGEAFF
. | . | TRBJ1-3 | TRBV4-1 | TGCGCCAGCAGCCAACCTCCTGTTCGAAACACCATATATTTT | CASSQPPVRNTIYF
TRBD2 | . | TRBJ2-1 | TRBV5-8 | TGTGCCAGCAGCCGGGACTACTACAATGAGCAGTTCTTC | CASSRDYYNEQFF
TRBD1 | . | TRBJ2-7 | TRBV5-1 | TGCGCCAGCAGCGAGGGACAGGGGGCCCCCTACGAGCAGTACTTC | CASSEGQGAPYEQYF
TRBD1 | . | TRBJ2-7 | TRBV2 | TGTGCCAGCAGTCCCTTGGGCGGACAGGTCTCCTACGAGCAGTACTTC | CASSPLGGQVSYEQYF
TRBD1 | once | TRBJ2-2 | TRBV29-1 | TGCAGCGCTGAGGACAGGATGAACACCGGGGAGCTGTTTTTT | CSAEDRMNTGELFF
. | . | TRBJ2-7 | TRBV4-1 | TGCGCCAGCAGCCTGCCCGGGACAAAGTACGAGCAGTACTTC | CASSLPGTKYEQYF
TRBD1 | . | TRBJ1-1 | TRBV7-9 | TGTGCCAGCAGCTGGGTGACAGGGGCTCGCACTGAAGCTTTCTTT | CASSWVTGARTEAFF
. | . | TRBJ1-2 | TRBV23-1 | TGCGCCAGCAGTCAACTGACAGATAGTAAGGTCGGCGATGGCTACACCTTC | CASSQLTDSKVGDGYTF
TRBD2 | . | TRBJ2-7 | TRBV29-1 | TGCAGCGTTGTTAGGGCTAGCGGACCCTACGAGCAGTACTTC | CSVVRASGPYEQYF
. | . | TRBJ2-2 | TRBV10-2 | TGCGCCAGCAGTGAGTCGATCATCAGCGCCACCGGGGAGCTGTTTTTT | CASSESIISATGELFF
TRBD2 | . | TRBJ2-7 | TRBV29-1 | TGCAGCGTTGAGAGCGGGAGTGGGTACGAGCAGTACTTC | CSVESGSGYEQYF
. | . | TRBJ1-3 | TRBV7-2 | TGTGCCAGCAGCTCCCGCGGGGGGGGCTCTGGAAACACCATATATTTT | CASSSRGGGSGNTIYF
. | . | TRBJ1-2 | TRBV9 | TGTGCCAGCAGCGTAGGCAGGGCAGACTATGGCTACACCTTC | CASSVGRADYGYTF